The clone carrying this TCR beta chain turned up a few times. Profiling relied on immunoSEQ multiplex PCR, and the TCRdb table lists in-frame clones only, not all of them. The sample carries roughly 73,000 clones, almost 90% recorded once. This record belongs to a study of OX40 agonist ivuxolimab in advanced cancers. Study details: Two cutaneous melanoma patients and one hepatocellular carcinoma patient, three in all, had partial responses.

Trimming cost V 6 bases and J 4 bases; bases outside gene matches: 2. Germline CDR1 is MDHEN and CDR2 is SYDVKM. CDR3 size: 15 residues. The sequence derives from an adult with an advanced solid tumor such as melanoma, head and neck, liver or kidney cancer. The specimen comprised CD4+ or CD8+ T cells sorted from blood, sampled in a trial of the OX40 agonist ivuxolimab. The chain recombines TRBV28 with TRBJ2-2, with 13 bases identical to TRBD2. The CDR3 bases are TGTGCCAGCAGAACTAGCGGGGGGGCCACCGGGGAGCTGTTTTTT. As protein: CASRTSGGATGELFF.